This TCR beta chain was recovered during a study of shared clonotypes between healthy human individuals. Study-wide findings and caveats: The researchers took only blood, and tissue repertoires probably look different. A generally larger estimated richness was seen in naive subsets than in memory subsets. Roughly 5% of naive CD4 clonotypes were common to several donors.

As for this clone: The antigen remains unidentified.

Germline CDR1 reads SGHNT; CDR2 reads YYREEE (reference sequence). Trimming at V came to 4 bases and at J to 2 bases, leaving 3 bases not matched to a gene. The CDR3 is 16 amino acids. Sequencing was performed with immunoSEQ multiplex PCR; in TCRdb, only in-frame clones are kept and a portion is missing. The table records about a million clones, about three quarters of them present only once. The V gene is TRBV5-4, the J gene TRBJ2-7, with 16 bases matching TRBD2. The origin of this receptor is a man between 18 and 35 years old in good health. The specimen was memory CD4+ T cells sorted from blood. Subset specified: CD45RA-negative fraction. The CDR3 nucleotides read TGTGCCAGCAGCGGGGGACTAGCGGGAGGGCCCTACGAGCAGTACTTC. It yields the protein CASSGGLAGGPYEQYF.